This entry lists 21 T cell receptor beta chains sequenced from one sample in a study of radiotherapy plus CTLA-4 blockade in lung cancer. Clones were sequenced by immunoSEQ multiplex PCR, and TCRdb holds only the in-frame ones, with some missing. The sample carries about 73,000 clones, around nine tenths recorded once. The sample consisted of peripheral blood, taken from a patient treated with radiotherapy plus ipilimumab. The receptors come from a human donor with non-small cell lung cancer that progressed on radiotherapy plus ipilimumab.

V is TRBV9 and J is TRBJ1-2, with D tentatively TRBD1 (6 bases). The CDR3 extends over 13 amino acids. Per the germline V gene, CDR1 is SGDLS and CDR2 is YYNGEE. Trimming shortened V by 1 base and J by 6 bases, and 10 bases separated the two germline ends. The DNA of the CDR3 is TGTGCCAGCAGCGTACAGGGGTGGGATGGCTACACCTTC. It specifies CASSVQGWDGYTF.

Concerning this clone: This same CDR3 is encoded by further DNA sequences in the sample. Written as DNA, the CDR3 is TGTGCCTGGCGACGGGAGGGCACAGATACGCAGTATTTT. This translates into CAWRREGTDTQYF. The chain recombines TRBV30 with TRBJ2-3; 7 bases agree with TRBD2. V shed 5 bases, J shed 1 base, and the junction held 3 bases outside the gene matches. Germline CDR1 and CDR2: GTSNPN and SVGIG (reference sequence). The CDR3 covers 13 residues.

The V call is TRBV19, the J call TRBJ2-1, with 14 bases identical to TRBD2. CDR3 length: 16 residues. The V and J ends lost 5 bases and 8 bases, in that order; junction bases with no gene match: 8. Germline V gene data show CDR1 as LNHDA and CDR2 as SQIVND (reference sequence). CDR3 bases: TGTGCCAGTAGTCCCCGGACTAGCGGGAGGAGGCATGAGCAGTTCTTC. This translates into CASSPRTSGRRHEQFF. Supplemented by reference TRBV19 and TRBJ2-1, the full variable domain reads DGGITQSPKYLFRKEGQNVTLSCEQNLNHDAMYWYRQDPGQGLRLIYYSQIVNDFQKGDIAEGYSVSREKKESFPLTVTSAQKNPTAFYLCASSPRTSGRRHEQFFGPGTRLTVL.

This chain uses TRBV5-1 with TRBJ2-1; 12 nucleotides agree with TRBD2. V trimming: 4 bases; J trimming: 7 bases; junction bases outside the gene matches: 12. The CDR3 sequence is 17 residues long. The germline V gene has CDR1 SGHRS and CDR2 YFSETQ. The CDR3 nucleotides read TGCGCCAGCAGCGTAGTCTGGTCTAGCGGGAGGGAAAATGAGCAGTTCTTC. Translation gives CASSVVWSSGRENEQFF.

The genes are TRBV5-1 and TRBJ1-3; D is possibly TRBD1 (6 bases). Trimming removed 0 bases at V and 3 bases at J, with 10 bases between. CDR3 length: 15 amino acids. Germline CDR1 is SGHRS and CDR2 is YFSETQ. CDR3 residues: CASSLAGTNGNTIYF. The DNA for the CDR3 is TGCGCCAGCAGCTTGGCTGGGACAAATGGAAACACCATATATTTT. Supplemented by reference TRBV5-1 and TRBJ1-3, the full variable domain reads KAGVTQTPRYLIKTRGQQVTLSCSPISGHRSVSWYQQTPGQGLQFLFEYFSETQRNKGNFPGRFSGRQFSNSRSEMNVSTLELGDSALYLCASSLAGTNGNTIYFGEGSWLTVV.

The chain carries TRBV2 and TRBJ2-7; 10 bases are a match to TRBD1. Trimming cost V 5 bases and J 7 bases; bases outside gene matches: 8. This CDR3 spans 14 amino acids. Germline CDR1 and CDR2: SNHLY and FYNNEI. Here the CDR3 reads CASSFDRGPGEQYV. The CDR3 nucleotides are TGTGCCAGCAGTTTCGACAGGGGGCCAGGAGAGCAGTACGTC.

This chain joins TRBV5-6 and TRBJ1-4; D is possibly TRBD1 (5 bases). Germline CDR1 is SGHDT and CDR2 is YYEEEE. V gave up 0 bases and J gave up 8 bases, with 17 bases separating them. The CDR3 has 16 amino acids. The CDR3 DNA sequence: TGTGCCAGCAGCTTGGTCGGGTTAACAGGCCCGGAAAAACTGTTTTTT. This translates into CASSLVGLTGPEKLFF.

The sample holds one count of this clone. The chain recombines TRBV27 with TRBJ1-2; 7 nucleotides line up with TRBD1. This CDR3 comprises 15 residues. V lost 5 bases, J lost 1 base, and 7 bases stayed unmatched. Germline V gene lookup returns CDR1 MNHEY and CDR2 SMNVEV (reference sequence). CDR3 protein: CASSLLGQLNYGYTF. CDR3 DNA sequence: TGTGCCAGCAGTCTTTTGGGACAGCTTAACTATGGCTACACCTTC.

The chain couples TRBV28 to TRBJ2-2, with D perhaps TRBD1 or TRBD2 (5 bases each). Germline CDR1 reads MDHEN; CDR2 reads SYDVKM. The CDR3 extends over 17 amino acids. V lost 3 bases to trimming and J lost 4 bases, with 18 bases between them. The CDR3 coding sequence is TGTGCCAGCAGTTTCCCCGGAGGACATGGCCCCACCGGGGAGCTGTTTTTT. Translated: CASSFPGGHGPTGELFF.

The J gene is TRBJ1-2, the V gene TRBV29-1; 10 nucleotides agree with TRBD1. Looked up from germline, CDR1 is SQVTM and CDR2 is ANQGSEA. The CDR3 has 11 amino acids. J gave up 6 bases and V 7 bases, and 2 bases lay outside the gene matches. The CDR3 DNA is TGCAGCGGACAGGGGGCGGATGGCTACACCTTC. Its translation is CSGQGADGYTF.

This clone occurred a few times. The chain has TRBV7-9 and TRBJ1-4; D not certain. The germline V and J ends were trimmed by 6 bases and 4 bases, with 9 bases remaining between them. CDR1 is SEHNR, CDR2 FQNEAQ, per germline (reference sequence). The CDR3 has 13 amino acids. CDR3 residues: CASRYEVNEKLFF. DNA of the CDR3: TGTGCCAGCAGATATGAAGTTAATGAAAAACTGTTTTTT.

As regards this clone: This specimen includes other DNA sequences encoding the same CDR3. J is TRBJ2-2 and V is TRBV10-3; D is uncertain. The CDR3 covers 14 residues. V lost 6 bases and J 3 bases, leaving 11 bases between the germline ends. CDR1 ENHRY and CDR2 SYGVKD come from the germline V gene. In nucleotides, the CDR3 is TGTGCCATCAGGCCGGGTCGCGACACCGGGGAGCTGTTTTTT. Its translation: CAIRPGRDTGELFF.

V gene TRBV10-2 combines with J gene TRBJ2-2; D is possibly TRBD1 or TRBD2 (5 bases each). V was pared by 8 bases and J by 11 bases, with 18 bases between. Germline V CDR1 and CDR2: WSHSY, SAAADI. The CDR3 sequence is 13 residues long. For the CDR3, the DNA is TGCGCCAGCGGGACCTATGGTGATGGTGAGCTGTTTTTT. Translating it yields CASGTYGDGELFF.

This chain joins TRBV28 and TRBJ2-7; TRBD1 might be the D (5 bases). CDR1 and CDR2 (germline): MDHEN, SYDVKM. This CDR3 has 15 residues. Trimming shortened V by 1 base and J by 0 bases, and 10 bases separated the two germline ends. The CDR3 spells CASSLLGASSYEQYF. CDR3 DNA: TGTGCCAGCAGTTTATTAGGGGCATCCTCCTACGAGCAGTACTTC.

V and J are TRBV19 and TRBJ2-5; D gene uncertain. This CDR3 comprises 15 residues. V dropped 1 base and J dropped 4 bases, with 13 bases sitting between them. From germline, CDR1 is LNHDA and CDR2 SQIVND (reference sequence). CDR3 DNA: TGTGCCAGTAGTATAGGTACAGCCCTGGGAGAGACCCAGTACTTC. Translation gives CASSIGTALGETQYF.

The chain carries TRBV6-5 and TRBJ2-7; 10 bases line up with TRBD1. There are 14 residues in the CDR3. J lost 2 bases, V lost 5 bases, and 3 bases had no gene match. Germline CDR1 is MNHEY and CDR2 is SVGAGI. The CDR3 spells CASSLGQGAYEQYV. CDR3 DNA sequence: TGTGCCAGCAGTCTCGGACAGGGGGCCTACGAGCAGTACGTC.

The genes are TRBV10-3 and TRBJ2-7; TRBD1 matches at 8 bases. The CDR3 extends over 14 amino acids. Germline-derived CDR1 and CDR2 are ENHRY and SYGVKD. V lost 6 bases and J lost 3; bases outside the gene matches: 7. The CDR3 loop is CAISDDRGSYEQYV. The CDR3 DNA reads TGTGCCATCAGCGATGACAGGGGCAGCTACGAGCAGTACGTC.

The chain joins TRBV30 to TRBJ1-1; D remains ambiguous. The V end was cut by 2 bases, the J end by 4 bases, with 17 bases between. The CDR3 loop spans 15 amino acids. CDR1 and CDR2 from the germline V gene are GTSNPN and SVGIG (reference sequence). The CDR3 nucleotides are TGTGCCTGGAGTAACCCCTGGGATGCCTCCACTGAAGCTTTCTTT. As protein: CAWSNPWDASTEAFF. The full variable domain, rest sourced from reference TRBV30 and TRBJ1-1, is SQTIHQWPATLVQPVGSPLSLECTVEGTSNPNLYWYRQAAGRGLQLLFYSVGIGQISSEVPQNLSASRPQDRQFILSSKKLLLSDSGFYLCAWSNPWDASTEAFFGQGTRLTVV.

The CDR3 loop is CASSLWPGQTDGYTF. The CDR3 DNA reads as TGTGCCAGCAGCTTGTGGCCGGGACAGACAGATGGCTACACCTTC. This chain uses TRBV5-5 with TRBJ1-2; 7 positions match TRBD1. The CDR3 spans 15 residues. Germline values: CDR1 SGHKS, CDR2 YYEKEE (reference sequence). V was pared by 1 base and J by 6 bases, with 9 bases of the junction left unmatched.

V gene TRBV7-3 combines with J gene TRBJ2-1, with 14 positions matching TRBD2. J gave up 9 bases and V 4 bases, and 11 bases lay outside the gene matches. The CDR3 contains 17 residues. Per germline, CDR1 SGHTA and CDR2 FQGTGA. Here the CDR3 DNA reads TGTGCCAGCAGCTCAGGACTAGCGGGAGGTGGCCGCGTTGAGCAGTTCTTC. This gives the protein CASSSGLAGGGRVEQFF.

This sequence joins TRBV15 and TRBJ2-7, with 7 bases identical to TRBD1. The CDR3 spans 16 residues. The V and J ends lost 3 bases and 1 base, in that order; junction bases with no gene match: 9. Looked up from germline, CDR1 is LNHNV and CDR2 is YYDKDF (reference sequence). The CDR3 sequence: CATSSGSTGWSYEQYF. CDR3 bases: TGTGCCACCAGCAGTGGCTCGACAGGGTGGTCCTACGAGCAGTACTTC. The complete variable domain, with remaining parts taken from reference TRBV15 and TRBJ2-7, reads DAMVIQNPRYQVTQFGKPVTLSCSQTLNHNVMYWYQQKSSQAPKLLFHYYDKDFNNEADTPDNFQSRRPNTSFCFLDIRSPGLGDTAMYLCATSSGSTGWSYEQYFGPGTRLTVT.